This TCR beta chain is from a study of cytomegalovirus exposure and HLA in healthy donors. The germline gives CDR1 SGHKS, CDR2 YYEKEE (reference sequence). V shed 4 bases and J shed 2 bases, with 15 bases lying between them. CDR3 length equals 15 residues. General study points: Prior analysis indicated that the majority of TCR beta V segments exhibited productivity approximately 87% or approximately 30% of the time.

PCR was performed using 60 Vbeta and 13 Jbeta primers. This table comes from immunoSEQ multiplex PCR, and its TCRdb copy is limited to in-frame clones, with some not included. The sample lists 83,000 or so clones, roughly 77% occurring once. To note about this clone: Its target is not known.

Sequenced input: PBMCs. The chain employs TRBV5-5 and TRBJ2-5; tentative D call: TRBD1 (6 bases). The source is a woman in her thirties or forties in good health and CMV-seropositive. The CDR3 bases are TGTGCCAGCAGCCCACCCTGGGACATTCAAGAGACCCAGTACTTC. It translates to CASSPPWDIQETQYF.